Shown below are 18 T cell receptor beta chains from a single sample sequenced in a study of cytomegalovirus exposure and HLA in healthy donors. PCR amplification relied on 60 Vbeta primers (plus 13 Jbeta primers). The assay was immunoSEQ multiplex PCR, and TCRdb's table has in-frame clones only and misses some. This table has about 130,000 clones, less than 85% appearing once. Sequencing was carried out using PBMCs. All receptors derive from a man aged 25 to 40 in good health and CMV-seronegative.

The rearrangement joins TRBV6-5 to TRBJ1-1; tentatively, D is TRBD1 (5 bases). CDR1 and CDR2 from the germline V gene are MNHEY and SVGAGI. The V gene lost 3 bases and the J gene lost 1 base, with 6 bases spanning the gap. The CDR3 is 13 residues long. The CDR3 reads CASSYQGNTEAFF. DNA of the CDR3: TGTGCCAGCAGTTATCAGGGGAACACTGAAGCTTTCTTT.

The chain is built from TRBV10-3 and TRBJ2-7; the D call may be TRBD1 or TRBD2 (7 bases each). CDR3 length equals 14 residues. V lost 10 bases and J lost 2, with 18 bases in between. The V gene's germline CDR1 is ENHRY and CDR2 SYGVKD. The CDR3 region has the DNA TGTGCCAGCAGGGAGGGACAGATTACCTACGAGCAGTACTTC. This gives the protein CASREGQITYEQYF.

This clone has a single count. The J gene is TRBJ1-1, the V gene TRBV7-9; D is undetermined. V dropped 3 bases and J dropped 7 bases, with 12 bases sitting between them. Germline V CDR1 and CDR2: SEHNR, FQNEAQ (reference sequence). The CDR3 is 13 residues long. The CDR3 region has the DNA TGTGCCAGCAGCTTGGCAGAGCGGATTGAAGCTTTCTTT. This gives the protein CASSLAERIEAFF.

The chain is built from TRBV4-2 and TRBJ2-2; 8 positions agree with TRBD2. The CDR3 covers 16 residues. The germline V gene has CDR1 LGHNA and CDR2 YNFKEQ. J lost 5 bases, V lost 0 bases, and 5 bases had no gene match. The CDR3 loop is CASSQDGREGTGELFF. The CDR3 coding sequence is TGTGCCAGCAGCCAAGATGGTCGGGAGGGTACCGGGGAGCTGTTTTTT.

The V and J genes are TRBV15 and TRBJ2-1; 10 nucleotides align to TRBD2. The CDR3 loop spans 15 amino acids. Trimming cost V 4 bases and J 8 bases; bases outside gene matches: 8. The germline gives CDR1 LNHNV, CDR2 YYDKDF (reference sequence). CDR3 protein: CATSIPLAGVYEQFF. CDR3 coding DNA: TGTGCCACCAGCATCCCCCTAGCGGGAGTTTATGAGCAGTTCTTC.

V and J are TRBV9 and TRBJ2-7, with D hard to call. Germline CDR1 SGDLS, CDR2 YYNGEE. The CDR3 consists of 13 residues. Trimming stripped 0 bases from V and 2 bases from J, with 6 bases between. The DNA for the CDR3 is TGTGCCAGCAGCGTAGATCAGACCTACGAGCAGTACTTC. Translation gives CASSVDQTYEQYF.

The gene calls are TRBV15 and TRBJ2-3; TRBD2 aligns across 10 bases. Germline CDR1 reads LNHNV; CDR2 reads YYDKDF (reference sequence). Trimming at V came to 3 bases and at J to 2 bases, leaving 5 bases not matched to a gene. The CDR3 has 16 amino acids. CDR3 loop: CATSSVLAGITDTQYF. The CDR3 nucleotides are TGTGCCACCAGCAGCGTACTAGCGGGAATCACAGATACGCAGTATTTT. Based on the CDR3 plus reference TRBV15 and TRBJ2-3, the full variable domain is DAMVIQNPRYQVTQFGKPVTLSCSQTLNHNVMYWYQQKSSQAPKLLFHYYDKDFNNEADTPDNFQSRRPNTSFCFLDIRSPGLGDTAMYLCATSSVLAGITDTQYFGPGTRLTVL.

The chain combines TRBV19 with TRBJ2-7, with 10 bases lining up with TRBD2. Trimming removed 5 bases from V and 3 bases from J; junction bases left unmatched: 7. CDR3 length equals 15 residues. Per the germline V gene, CDR1 is LNHDA and CDR2 is SQIVND (reference sequence). Here the CDR3 DNA reads TGTGCCAGTAGTGCGGGACTAGCGAGAGTCTACGAGCAGTACTTC. Translation: CASSAGLARVYEQYF.

V and J are TRBV9 and TRBJ2-7; D is ambiguous. Germline lookup yields CDR1 SGDLS and CDR2 YYNGEE. The V end was cut by 0 bases, the J end by 3 bases, with 10 bases between. The CDR3 has 14 residues. CDR3: CASSVAAGNYEQYF. The CDR3 coding sequence is TGTGCCAGCAGCGTAGCGGCAGGAAACTACGAGCAGTACTTC.

This sequence joins TRBV7-2 and TRBJ1-2; possible D gene TRBD1, 5 bases. Trimming pared 5 bases from V and 3 bases from J, leaving 10 bases between. Germline V gene lookup returns CDR1 SGHTA and CDR2 FQGNSA. CDR3 length equals 13 residues. The DNA of the CDR3 is TGTGCCAGCAGCGCGGACACTGACTATGGCTACACCTTC. This translates into CASSADTDYGYTF.

The rearrangement uses TRBV29-1 and TRBJ1-1, with 8 bases that match TRBD1. The germline gives CDR1 SQVTM, CDR2 ANQGSEA. The ends lost 7 bases at V and 3 bases at J; junction bases unmatched: 7. This CDR3 is 13 amino acids long. In DNA form, the CDR3 reads TGCAGCGCCTTGATGACAGGGGACACTGAAGCTTTCTTT. The encoded protein is CSALMTGDTEAFF. The variable domain in full, completed from reference TRBV29-1 and TRBJ1-1, reads SAVISQKPSRDICQRGTSLTIQCQVDSQVTMMFWYRQQPGQSLTLIATANQGSEATYESGFVIDKFPISRPNLTFSTLTVSNMSPEDSSIYLCSALMTGDTEAFFGQGTRLTVV.

The chain recombines TRBV4-1 with TRBJ1-4; tentative D call: TRBD1 (5 bases). CDR1 is MGHRA, CDR2 YSYEKL, per germline. The CDR3 spans 16 residues. The V gene lost 2 bases and the J gene lost 8 bases, with 18 bases spanning the gap. CDR3 protein: CASSQTTTQGGEKLFF. The DNA of the CDR3 is TGCGCCAGCAGCCAAACGACGACGCAGGGAGGCGAAAAACTGTTTTTT.

The chain recombines TRBV27 with TRBJ2-7; 7 bases are shared with TRBD1. The V and J ends lost 6 bases and 6 bases, in that order; junction bases with no gene match: 8. This CDR3 contains 13 residues. Germline CDR1 MNHEY, CDR2 SMNVEV (reference sequence). CDR3 residues: CASSNQGVGEQYF. As DNA, the CDR3 is TGTGCCAGCAGCAACCAGGGGGTAGGCGAGCAGTACTTC.

This clone has just one count. The J gene is TRBJ1-2, the V gene TRBV10-2, with unresolved D. This CDR3 has 13 amino acids. CDR1 and CDR2 from the germline V gene are WSHSY and SAAADI. V lost 6 bases and J lost 7, with 15 bases in between. CDR3 loop: CASSQGQRAGYTF. Here the CDR3 DNA reads TGCGCCAGCAGCCAAGGGCAGCGGGCTGGCTACACCTTC.

The V gene is TRBV27, the J gene TRBJ2-7; TRBD1 matches 7 bases. The ends lost 6 bases at V and 6 bases at J; junction bases unmatched: 14. Germline V gene sequence: CDR1 MNHEY, CDR2 SMNVEV (reference sequence). The CDR3 loop spans 15 amino acids. The CDR3 region has the DNA TGTGCCAGCAGCCAACCTGGACAGGTCTTGGGCGAGCAGTACTTC. It encodes CASSQPGQVLGEQYF.

This clone has more than one count but fewer than ten. The chain joins TRBV5-4 to TRBJ1-3; D remains unclear. V was clipped by 4 bases and J by 2 bases, with 13 bases between them. CDR3 size: 15 residues. The V gene's germline CDR1 is SGHNT and CDR2 YYREEE (reference sequence). The CDR3 is CASSPSRGTGNTIYF. CDR3 coding DNA: TGTGCCAGCAGCCCCTCTCGAGGGACTGGAAACACCATATATTTT.

The V and J genes are TRBV29-1 and TRBJ2-1; 7 nucleotides align to TRBD2. CDR1 and CDR2 from the germline V gene are SQVTM and ANQGSEA. This CDR3 is built from 16 residues. The V gene end was trimmed by 7 bases and the J gene end by 2 bases; junction bases not matched to a gene: 14. CDR3 sequence: CSANGASGLTYNEQFF. The CDR3 DNA sequence: TGCAGCGCAAATGGCGCTAGCGGACTTACCTACAATGAGCAGTTCTTC.

The chain combines TRBV5-1 with TRBJ2-7; D is perhaps TRBD1 (6 bases). This CDR3 comprises 14 residues. CDR1 is SGHRS and CDR2 is YFSETQ in the germline V gene. Trimming left V 3 bases short and J 2 bases short, with 12 bases between. CDR3 coding DNA: TGCGCCAGCAGCTGGGCCAGGGGCCCCTACGAGCAGTACTTC. Protein product: CASSWARGPYEQYF.